The 31 T cell receptor beta chains listed next were all sequenced from one sample in a study of cytomegalovirus exposure and HLA in healthy donors. PCR was performed using 60 Vbeta and 13 Jbeta primers. The method was immunoSEQ multiplex PCR; TCRdb's version includes in-frame clones alone and lacks a portion of them. Among more than 95,000 clones, 50% to 80% were seen once, and the ten largest hold 3.2%. Sequenced input: PBMCs. These receptors were taken from a man between 60 and 75 years old in good health and CMV-seronegative.

CDR3: CAMGQTNEQYF. DNA of the CDR3: TGTGCCATGGGACAGACAAACGAGCAGTACTTC. The chain joins TRBV10-3 to TRBJ2-7; TRBD1 agrees at 7 bases. Germline CDR1 and CDR2: ENHRY and SYGVKD. The CDR3 consists of 11 residues. V was clipped by 9 bases and J by 5 bases; unmatched bases: 4.

The chain joins TRBV29-1 to TRBJ1-2; 9 bases match TRBD1. This CDR3 is 14 amino acids long. With V trimmed by 6 bases and J by 5 bases, 10 bases remained unmatched. Germline assignment: CDR1 SQVTM and CDR2 ANQGSEA. In DNA, the CDR3 is TGCAGCGTCGCCTCATCGACAGGGGGTTATGGCTACACCTTC. This encodes CSVASSTGGYGYTF.

J is TRBJ2-5 and V is TRBV5-4; 7 bases fit TRBD1. The CDR3 is made up of 15 amino acids. Germline CDR1 SGHNT, CDR2 YYREEE (reference sequence). V shed 4 bases and J 4 bases; nucleotides not matched to a gene: 10. The CDR3 is CASSQEGARIETQYF. CDR3 nucleotide sequence: TGTGCCAGCAGCCAAGAGGGGGCGCGGATAGAGACCCAGTACTTC.

This chain connects TRBV5-6 to TRBJ2-7; 9 nucleotides match TRBD2. The V and J ends lost 0 bases and 5 bases, in that order; junction bases with no gene match: 6. From germline, CDR1 is SGHDT and CDR2 YYEEEE. CDR3 size: 15 residues. The CDR3 sequence: CASSLDAGGSHEQYF. In DNA, the CDR3 is TGTGCCAGCAGCTTGGACGCGGGGGGGAGCCACGAGCAGTACTTC.

As DNA, the CDR3 is TGTGCCAGCAGTACACAGGGGCAGGGTGAGCAGTTCTTC. This encodes CASSTQGQGEQFF. The chain carries TRBV7-9 and TRBJ2-1, with 7 bases lining up with TRBD1. Per the germline V gene, CDR1 is SEHNR and CDR2 is FQNEAQ (reference sequence). Trimming cost V 6 bases and J 9 bases; bases outside gene matches: 8. The CDR3 extends over 13 amino acids.

V gene TRBV6-5 combines with J gene TRBJ1-6; TRBD1 agrees at 7 bases. The trim removed 5 bases at V and 10 bases at J, leaving 8 bases unmatched. CDR3 length equals 14 residues. Germline loops: CDR1 MNHEY, CDR2 SVGAGI. DNA of the CDR3: TGTGCCAGCAGTCGACAGGGTAGGAACTCACCCCTCCACTTT. This gives the protein CASSRQGRNSPLHF.

The chain carries TRBV18 and TRBJ1-5; tentatively, D is TRBD1 (6 bases). Germline values: CDR1 KGHSH, CDR2 LQKENI. The CDR3 sequence is 15 residues long. Trimming cost V 3 bases and J 7 bases, with 16 bases left between them. The CDR3 is CASSPSQGTGQPQHF. DNA of the CDR3: TGTGCCAGCTCACCGTCACAGGGAACGGGGCAGCCCCAGCATTTT.

The chain carries TRBV7-9 and TRBJ1-2, with no clear D. The CDR3 totals 15 residues. V dropped 4 bases and J dropped 5 bases, with 17 bases sitting between them. Germline V gene data show CDR1 as SEHNR and CDR2 as FQNEAQ (reference sequence). In DNA, the CDR3 is TGTGCCAGCAGCTCAAGAGACAACCTATTGTATGGCTACACCTTC. Encoded protein: CASSSRDNLLYGYTF.

This chain connects TRBV12-5 to TRBJ1-3; 8 positions match TRBD1. There are 16 residues in the CDR3. The germline V gene has CDR1 LGHNT and CDR2 FRNRAP. V was pared by 0 bases and J by 0 bases, with 1 base of the junction left unmatched. CDR3 sequence: CASGLVTGGSGNTIYF. CDR3 in DNA: TGTGCTAGTGGTTTGGTCACAGGGGGCTCTGGAAACACCATATATTTT.

The chain joins TRBV5-5 to TRBJ2-1; no definite D call. V was cut by 3 bases and J by 3 bases, with 13 bases left in between. The CDR3 contains 15 residues. Germline loops: CDR1 SGHKS, CDR2 YYEKEE (reference sequence). In DNA, the CDR3 is TGTGCCAGCAGCTCGCCGGGTTTGGGCTACAATGAGCAGTTCTTC. It codes for CASSSPGLGYNEQFF.

This clone turned up a few times. The chain couples TRBV10-3 to TRBJ1-5; maybe TRBD1 (5 bases). V lost 5 bases and J lost 7, with 9 bases in between. This CDR3 is built from 12 residues. Germline CDR1 is ENHRY and CDR2 is SYGVKD. The CDR3: CAISQGRQPQHF. CDR3 nucleotides: TGTGCCATCAGTCAGGGCAGGCAGCCCCAGCATTTT.

J is TRBJ2-7 and V is TRBV11-3; the match to TRBD1 covers 7 bases. The CDR3 loop spans 15 amino acids. Germline assignment: CDR1 SGHNT and CDR2 YENEEA. The V segment lost 2 bases and the J segment 2 bases; nucleotides outside the gene matches: 6. For the CDR3, the DNA is TGTGCCAGCAGCTTATTTGGGACAGCACCCTACGAGCAGTACTTC. Its translation is CASSLFGTAPYEQYF. The full variable domain, rest sourced from reference TRBV11-3 and TRBJ2-7, is EAGVVQSPRYKIIEKKQPVAFWCNPISGHNTLYWYLQNLGQGPELLIRYENEEAVDDSQLPKDRFSAERLKGVDSTLKIQPAELGDSAVYLCASSLFGTAPYEQYFGPGTRLTVT.

V and J are TRBV7-2 and TRBJ1-4; D is uncertain. Trimming pared 5 bases from V and 8 bases from J, leaving 15 bases between. The CDR3 length is 14 residues. Per the germline V gene, CDR1 is SGHTA and CDR2 is FQGNSA. The CDR3 nucleotides read TGTGCCAGCAGCCAGGCGGGGTTCGGGGAAAAACTGTTTTTT. The encoded protein is CASSQAGFGEKLFF.

This sequence joins TRBV11-2 and TRBJ1-3, with a possible D match to TRBD1 (6 bases). V was cut by 5 bases and J by 0 bases, with 11 bases left in between. Germline CDR1 is SGHAT and CDR2 is FQNNGV. CDR3 length: 15 amino acids. The CDR3 coding sequence is TGTGCCAGCAGCCGAGGGACAAACTCTGGAAACACCATATATTTT. Translation gives CASSRGTNSGNTIYF.

The chain recombines TRBV19 with TRBJ1-1, with TRBD1 as a possible D gene (5 bases). The germline V gene has CDR1 LNHDA and CDR2 SQIVND (reference sequence). Trimming took 3 bases from V and 0 from J, leaving 8 bases between them. This CDR3 contains 14 residues. CDR3 bases: TGTGCCAGTAGTATCGTAGGGGTGAACACTGAAGCTTTCTTT. It is translated as CASSIVGVNTEAFF. The full variable domain, rest sourced from reference TRBV19 and TRBJ1-1, is DGGITQSPKYLFRKEGQNVTLSCEQNLNHDAMYWYRQDPGQGLRLIYYSQIVNDFQKGDIAEGYSVSREKKESFPLTVTSAQKNPTAFYLCASSIVGVNTEAFFGQGTRLTVV.

The chain uses TRBV4-2 and TRBJ1-1; the D gene is possibly TRBD1 (6 bases). Trimming took 1 base from V and 3 from J, leaving 12 bases between them. In germline, CDR1 is LGHNA, CDR2 YNFKEQ. The CDR3 consists of 15 residues. CDR3 loop: CASSQVQGDDTEAFF. CDR3 sequence (DNA): TGTGCCAGCAGCCAAGTACAGGGAGACGACACTGAAGCTTTCTTT.

The chain employs TRBV5-8 and TRBJ2-1; 7 bases agree with TRBD2. CDR1 is SGHTS and CDR2 is YDEGEE in the germline V gene. With 4 bases clipped from V and 8 bases from J, the junction kept 12 bases outside the gene matches. The CDR3 consists of 15 residues. CDR3 DNA sequence: TGTGCCAGCAGCCACGCCGGGACTAAATGGGATGAGCAGTTCTTC. Residues: CASSHAGTKWDEQFF.

The genes are TRBV5-6 and TRBJ2-5; D not resolved. The DNA end favors TRBJ2-7, so the J call may be wrong. CDR3 length: 12 residues. In germline, CDR1 is SGHDT, CDR2 YYEEEE. CDR3 coding DNA: TGTGCCAGCAGCGAGGCATCGGCCGAGCAGTACTTC. It is translated as CASSEASAEQYF.

The chain carries TRBV28 and TRBJ2-2; TRBD1 is a possible D gene (5 bases). The CDR3 loop spans 14 amino acids. Germline V lookup: CDR1 MDHEN, CDR2 SYDVKM. V shed 10 bases and J shed 3 bases, with 15 bases lying between them. The CDR3 DNA sequence: TGTGCCACGCAAGGTGGGGCTTACACCGGGGAGCTGTTTTTT. Translated, it gives CATQGGAYTGELFF.

The chain is built from TRBV18 and TRBJ2-3; D possibly corresponds to TRBD2 (6 bases). This CDR3 region has 14 residues. Germline values: CDR1 KGHSH, CDR2 LQKENI. V lost 0 bases, J lost 7 bases, and 11 bases lay in between. The CDR3: CASSPPGTAYTQYF. For the CDR3, the DNA is TGTGCCAGCTCACCACCGGGGACTGCCTATACGCAGTATTTT.

The V call is TRBV29-1, the J call TRBJ1-1; TRBD1 matches at 11 bases. The trim removed 6 bases at V and 4 bases at J, leaving 4 bases unmatched. The CDR3 is 13 amino acids. Germline V gives CDR1 SQVTM, CDR2 ANQGSEA. For the CDR3, the DNA is TGCAGCGTGGGGACAGGGGGGGTCACTGAAGCTTTCTTT. Amino acid sequence: CSVGTGGVTEAFF.

This clone came up once. J is TRBJ2-7 and V is TRBV7-2; D is undetermined. Trimming shortened V by 1 base and J by 2 bases, and 6 bases separated the two germline ends. CDR3 length equals 13 residues. CDR1 and CDR2 (germline): SGHTA, FQGNSA. This CDR3 reads CASSLVATYEQYF. The CDR3 DNA follows: TGTGCCAGCAGCTTAGTCGCTACCTACGAGCAGTACTTC.

The chain recombines TRBV6-5 with TRBJ2-7; a possible D gene is TRBD1 (5 bases). Germline V gene data show CDR1 as MNHEY and CDR2 as SVGAGI. The CDR3 runs 11 residues. In nucleotides, the CDR3 is TGTGGTACAAGGGGTACCTACGAGCAGTACTTC. It specifies CGTRGTYEQYF.

The genes are TRBV19 and TRBJ1-1, with TRBD1 matching 7 bases. Per germline, CDR1 LNHDA and CDR2 SQIVND (reference sequence). The CDR3 sequence is 14 residues long. V shed 10 bases, J shed 0 bases, and the junction held 8 bases outside the gene matches. The CDR3 nucleotides read TGTGCCACCATTAAGGGACAGTTGAACACTGAAGCTTTCTTT. Encoded protein: CATIKGQLNTEAFF. The variable domain in full, completed from reference TRBV19 and TRBJ1-1, reads DGGITQSPKYLFRKEGQNVTLSCEQNLNHDAMYWYRQDPGQGLRLIYYSQIVNDFQKGDIAEGYSVSREKKESFPLTVTSAQKNPTAFYLCATIKGQLNTEAFFGQGTRLTVV.

As regards this clone: At the DNA level, this CDR3 is encoded by other sequences in the same sample as well. This chain links TRBV30 with TRBJ1-3; the match to TRBD1 covers 7 bases. With 0 bases clipped from V and 0 bases from J, the junction kept 20 bases outside the gene matches. The V gene's germline CDR1 is GTSNPN and CDR2 SVGIG (reference sequence). CDR3 length: 21 residues. Here the CDR3 reads CAWSVKLRGQETLSSGNTIYF. DNA of the CDR3: TGTGCCTGGAGTGTAAAGCTTCGAGGACAGGAAACCCTAAGCTCTGGAAACACCATATATTTT.

The chain recombines TRBV2 with TRBJ2-7, with D possibly matching TRBD1 (5 bases). CDR3 length: 12 residues. V dropped 4 bases and J dropped 6 bases, with 10 bases sitting between them. Germline V CDR1 and CDR2: SNHLY, FYNNEI. The CDR3 DNA is TGTGCCAGCAGTGTTTCAGGGCTCGAGCAGTACTTC. It translates to CASSVSGLEQYF.

The gene calls are TRBV25-1 and TRBJ2-3; D is possibly TRBD2 (7 bases). The CDR3 spans 16 residues. Germline CDR1 and CDR2: MGHDK and SYGVNS. Trimming left V 4 bases short and J 2 bases short, with 16 bases between. CDR3 DNA: TGTGCCAGCAGTGTCGTTGGGGGGGCGGACACAGATACGCAGTATTTT. This encodes CASSVVGGADTDTQYF.

This clone was counted at least ten times. This sequence joins TRBV9 and TRBJ2-5, with unresolved D. Germline V lookup: CDR1 SGDLS, CDR2 YYNGEE. V gave up 3 bases and J gave up 0 bases, with 15 bases separating them. This CDR3 contains 16 residues. CDR3 nucleotides: TGTGCCAGCAGCGAGTCCGGTTTTAGTTACCAAGAGACCCAGTACTTC. As protein: CASSESGFSYQETQYF.

This chain connects TRBV20-1 to TRBJ1-5, with unresolved D. The CDR3 has 11 residues. Trimming shortened V by 4 bases and J by 5 bases, and 6 bases separated the two germline ends. The germline gives CDR1 DFQATT, CDR2 SNEGSKA (reference sequence). CDR3 coding DNA: TGCAGTGCTAAGGGAGATCAGCCCCAGCATTTT. Its protein product is CSAKGDQPQHF.

The rearrangement links TRBV19 to TRBJ1-4, with D tentatively TRBD1 (5 bases). The V end lost 1 base, the J end lost 5 bases, and 11 bases lay between the germline ends. From germline, CDR1 is LNHDA and CDR2 SQIVND (reference sequence). The CDR3 contains 15 residues. The CDR3 DNA follows: TGTGCCAGTAGTATAGGAAGGACACCGAATGAAAAACTGTTTTTT. Encoded protein: CASSIGRTPNEKLFF.

This clone has a single count. The rearrangement joins TRBV29-1 to TRBJ2-2, with D perhaps matching TRBD1 (6 bases). Per germline, CDR1 SQVTM and CDR2 ANQGSEA. The CDR3 runs to 13 residues. Trimming pared 7 bases from V and 6 bases from J, leaving 15 bases between. The CDR3 nucleotides are TGCAGCGCATCAGGGGCGAAGGCCGGGGAGCTGTTTTTT. This gives the protein CSASGAKAGELFF.